This TCR beta chain was sequenced in a study of cytomegalovirus exposure and HLA in healthy donors. In regard to this clone: Distinct nucleotide sequences in the sample also encode this CDR3.

CDR3 size: 16 residues. With 5 bases removed from V and 3 bases from J, the gap between germline ends came to 17 bases. Germline V lookup: CDR1 SEHNR, CDR2 FQNEAQ (reference sequence). PCR employed 60 Vbeta and 13 Jbeta primers. Assay used: immunoSEQ multiplex PCR; TCRdb lists only in-frame clones, some missing. The sample records 90,000 or so clones, approximately 71% being singletons. This chain links TRBV7-9 with TRBJ1-3; TRBD1 might be the D (5 bases). The sample taken for sequencing was PBMCs. The receptor was derived from a woman aged 18 to 35 in good health and CMV-seropositive. The CDR3 DNA reads as TGTGCCAGCAGCCCCCCCTCCAGGGAGGATGGAAACACCATATATTTT. This encodes CASSPPSREDGNTIYF.